These 6 T cell receptor beta chains came from one sample sequenced in a study of vaccination effects on CD4 cells after COVID-19. Using immunoSEQ multiplex PCR, the repertoire was profiled, and TCRdb retains in-frame clones only, with some absent. This table holds 20,000 to 30,000 clones, around 79% found once. Sequencing was preceded by expansion of antigen-specific CD4+ T cells with viral peptide pools in the ViraFEST assay. Scientists isolated CD4+ T cells after an approximately 10-day culture period ended. Either the BNT162b2 or mRNA-1273 vaccine was given to participants in two doses. Which antigens these TCRs recognize remains unknown. The sample here was CD4+ T cells from PBMCs cultured with SARS-CoV-2 spike peptides, taken after COVID-19 vaccination. These receptors were obtained from a human donor who received a COVID-19 vaccine. Some clones in this sample may be carry-over from other donors' samples.

The J gene is TRBJ1-2, the V gene TRBV12-3 or TRBV12-4; TRBD1 might be the D (6 bases). The CDR3 totals 13 residues. Trimming shortened V by 6 bases and J by 5 bases, and 13 bases separated the two germline ends. CDR3 loop: CASSRTVVYGYTF. In nucleotides, the CDR3 is TGTGCCAGCAGCCGGACAGTTGTGTATGGCTACACCTTC.

The V gene is TRBV7-8, the J gene TRBJ1-2, with D hard to call. Germline V gene data show CDR1 as SGHVS and CDR2 as FQNEAQ. The CDR3 runs to 14 residues. Trimming cost V 1 base and J 2 bases, with 8 bases left between them. CDR3 in DNA: TGTGCCAGCAGCTTAGAAAAGGCAAACTATGGCTACACCTTC. Amino acid sequence: CASSLEKANYGYTF.

CDR3 sequence reads: CASIYSFMRSEETQYF. DNA for the CDR3: TGTGCCAGCATCTATAGCTTTATGCGCAGCGAAGAGACCCAGTACTTC. The V and J genes are TRBV2 and TRBJ2-5, with D unresolved. From germline, CDR1 is SNHLY and CDR2 FYNNEI. The CDR3 totals 16 residues. The V gene lost 7 bases and the J gene lost 3 bases, with 21 bases spanning the gap.

This sequence joins TRBV7-9 and TRBJ2-5; 9 bases map to TRBD2. This CDR3 region has 13 residues. The germline gives CDR1 SEHNR, CDR2 FQNEAQ (reference sequence). V shed 7 bases and J 5 bases; nucleotides not matched to a gene: 5. For the CDR3, the DNA is TGTGCCAGCACGCGGGGGGGTGCTGAGACCCAGTACTTC. As protein: CASTRGGAETQYF.

The chain has TRBV3-1 (or the pseudogene TRBV3-2) and TRBJ2-7; TRBD2 matches at 7 bases. Germline assignment: CDR1 LGHDT and CDR2 YNNKEL (reference sequence). V shed 3 bases and J 12 bases; nucleotides not matched to a gene: 11. The CDR3 has 13 amino acids. The CDR3 bases are TGTGCCAGCAGCCACTCGAACATGGGGGGGACGTACGTC. This translates into CASSHSNMGGTYV.

The rearrangement links TRBV6-5 to TRBJ1-4, with a possible D match to TRBD1 (5 bases). In germline, CDR1 is MNHEY, CDR2 SVGAGI. CDR3 size: 13 residues. V lost 6 bases, J lost 6 bases, and 11 bases lay in between. For the CDR3, the DNA is TGTGCCAGCAGCCTAGGACACGATGAAAAACTGTTTTTT. Amino acids: CASSLGHDEKLFF.